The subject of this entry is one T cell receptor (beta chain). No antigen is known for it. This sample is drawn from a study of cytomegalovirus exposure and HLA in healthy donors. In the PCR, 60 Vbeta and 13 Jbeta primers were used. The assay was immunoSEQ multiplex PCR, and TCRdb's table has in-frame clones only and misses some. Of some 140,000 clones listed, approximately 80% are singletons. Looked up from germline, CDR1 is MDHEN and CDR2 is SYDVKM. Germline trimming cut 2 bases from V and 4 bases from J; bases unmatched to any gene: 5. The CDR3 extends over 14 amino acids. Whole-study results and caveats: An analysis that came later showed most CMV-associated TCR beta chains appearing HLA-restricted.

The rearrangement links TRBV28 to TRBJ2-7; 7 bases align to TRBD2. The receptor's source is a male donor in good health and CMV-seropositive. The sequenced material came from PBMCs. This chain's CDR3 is CASSLGEGPYEQYF. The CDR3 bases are TGTGCCAGCAGTTTAGGGGAGGGCCCTTACGAGCAGTACTTC.